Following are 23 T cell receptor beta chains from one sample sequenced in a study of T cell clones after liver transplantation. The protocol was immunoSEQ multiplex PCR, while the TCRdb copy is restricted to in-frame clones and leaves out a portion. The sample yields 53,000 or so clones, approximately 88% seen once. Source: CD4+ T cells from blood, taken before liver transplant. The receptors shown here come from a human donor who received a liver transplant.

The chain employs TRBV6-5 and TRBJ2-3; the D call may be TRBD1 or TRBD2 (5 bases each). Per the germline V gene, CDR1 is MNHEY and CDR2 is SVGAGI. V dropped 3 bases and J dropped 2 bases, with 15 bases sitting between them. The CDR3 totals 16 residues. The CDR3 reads CASSYRGTSPTDTQYF. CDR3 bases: TGTGCCAGCAGTTATCGGGGCACGAGTCCCACAGATACGCAGTATTTT.

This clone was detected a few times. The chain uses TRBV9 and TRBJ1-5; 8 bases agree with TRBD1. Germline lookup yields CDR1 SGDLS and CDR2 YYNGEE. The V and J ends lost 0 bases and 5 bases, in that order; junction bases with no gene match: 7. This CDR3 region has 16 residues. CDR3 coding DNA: TGTGCCAGCAGCGTAGATCCAGGGGGCGAGGATCAGCCCCAGCATTTT. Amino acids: CASSVDPGGEDQPQHF.

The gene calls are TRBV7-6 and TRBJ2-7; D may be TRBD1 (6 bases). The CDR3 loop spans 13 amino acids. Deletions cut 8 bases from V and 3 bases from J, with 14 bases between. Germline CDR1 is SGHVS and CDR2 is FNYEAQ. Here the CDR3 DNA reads TGTGCCAGCTCCCAGGGACACTACTACGAGCAGTACTTC. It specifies CASSQGHYYEQYF.

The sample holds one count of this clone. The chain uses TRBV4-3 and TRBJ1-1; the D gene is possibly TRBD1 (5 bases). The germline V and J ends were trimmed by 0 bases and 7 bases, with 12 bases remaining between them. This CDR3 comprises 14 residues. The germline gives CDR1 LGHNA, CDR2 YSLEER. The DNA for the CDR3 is TGCGCCAGCAGCCAAGAGAGTGACAGTTATGAAGCTTTCTTT. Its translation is CASSQESDSYEAFF.

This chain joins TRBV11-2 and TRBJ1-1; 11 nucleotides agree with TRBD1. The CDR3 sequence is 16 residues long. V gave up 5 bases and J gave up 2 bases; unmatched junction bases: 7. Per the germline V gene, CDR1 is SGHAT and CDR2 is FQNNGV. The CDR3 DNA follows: TGTGCCAGCAGCGCAGGGACAGGGGGAGGAAACACTGAAGCTTTCTTT. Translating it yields CASSAGTGGGNTEAFF.

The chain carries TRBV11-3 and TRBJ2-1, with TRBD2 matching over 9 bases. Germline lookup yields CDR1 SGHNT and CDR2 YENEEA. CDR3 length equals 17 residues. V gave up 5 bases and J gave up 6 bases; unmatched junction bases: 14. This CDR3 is CASSPQFLSGRSNEQFF. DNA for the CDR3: TGTGCCAGCAGCCCCCAGTTTCTGAGCGGGAGGTCCAATGAGCAGTTCTTC. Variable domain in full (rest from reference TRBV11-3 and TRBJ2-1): EAGVVQSPRYKIIEKKQPVAFWCNPISGHNTLYWYLQNLGQGPELLIRYENEEAVDDSQLPKDRFSAERLKGVDSTLKIQPAELGDSAVYLCASSPQFLSGRSNEQFFGPGTRLTVL.

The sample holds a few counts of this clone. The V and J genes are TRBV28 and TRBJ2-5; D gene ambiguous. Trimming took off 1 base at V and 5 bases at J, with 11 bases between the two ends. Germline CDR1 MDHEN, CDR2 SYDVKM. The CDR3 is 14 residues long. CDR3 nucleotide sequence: TGTGCCAGCAGTTTATTGGGGTTAGGTGAGACCCAGTACTTC. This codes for CASSLLGLGETQYF.

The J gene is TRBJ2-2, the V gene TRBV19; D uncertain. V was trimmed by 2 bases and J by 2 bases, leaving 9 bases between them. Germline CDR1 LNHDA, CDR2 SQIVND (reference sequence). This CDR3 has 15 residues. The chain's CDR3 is CASSIRVGNTGELFF. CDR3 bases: TGTGCCAGTAGTATACGGGTAGGCAACACCGGGGAGCTGTTTTTT.

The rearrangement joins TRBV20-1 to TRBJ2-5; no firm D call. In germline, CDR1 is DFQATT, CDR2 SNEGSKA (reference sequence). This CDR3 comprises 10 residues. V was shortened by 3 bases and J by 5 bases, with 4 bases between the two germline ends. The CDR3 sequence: CSASWETQYF. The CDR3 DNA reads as TGCAGTGCTAGCTGGGAGACCCAGTACTTC.

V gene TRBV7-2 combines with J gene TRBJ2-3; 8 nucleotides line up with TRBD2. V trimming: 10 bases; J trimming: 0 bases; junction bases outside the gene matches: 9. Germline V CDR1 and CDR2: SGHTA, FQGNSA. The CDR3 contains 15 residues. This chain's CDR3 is CATAREGTSTDTQYF. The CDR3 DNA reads TGTGCCACCGCCCGGGAGGGCACTAGCACAGATACGCAGTATTTT.

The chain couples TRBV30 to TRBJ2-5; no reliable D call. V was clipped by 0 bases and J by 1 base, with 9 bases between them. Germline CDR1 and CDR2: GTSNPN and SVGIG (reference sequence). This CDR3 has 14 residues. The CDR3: CAWSVRRLQETQYF. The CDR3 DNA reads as TGTGCCTGGAGTGTACGACGGCTCCAAGAGACCCAGTACTTC.

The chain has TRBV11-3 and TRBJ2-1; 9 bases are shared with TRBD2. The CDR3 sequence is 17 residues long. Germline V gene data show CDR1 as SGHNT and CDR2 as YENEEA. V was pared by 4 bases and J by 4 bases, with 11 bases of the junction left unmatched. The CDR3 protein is CASSSRGAGGQYNEQFF. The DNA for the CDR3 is TGTGCCAGCAGCTCCCGAGGAGCGGGGGGTCAATACAATGAGCAGTTCTTC.

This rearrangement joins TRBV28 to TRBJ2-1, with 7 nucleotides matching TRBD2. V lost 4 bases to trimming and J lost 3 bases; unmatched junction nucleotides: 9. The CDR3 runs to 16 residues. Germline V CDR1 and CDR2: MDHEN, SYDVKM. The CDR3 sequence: CASSSRGGSIYNEQFF. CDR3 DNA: TGTGCCAGCAGTTCCCGGGGCGGGAGCATCTACAATGAGCAGTTCTTC.

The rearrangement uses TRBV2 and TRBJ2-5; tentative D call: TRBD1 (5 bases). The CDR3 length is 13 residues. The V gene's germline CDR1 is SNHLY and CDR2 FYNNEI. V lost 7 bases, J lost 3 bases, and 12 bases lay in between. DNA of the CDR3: TGTGCCAGCAATGGCAGGGAAAAAGAGACCCAGTACTTC. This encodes CASNGREKETQYF.

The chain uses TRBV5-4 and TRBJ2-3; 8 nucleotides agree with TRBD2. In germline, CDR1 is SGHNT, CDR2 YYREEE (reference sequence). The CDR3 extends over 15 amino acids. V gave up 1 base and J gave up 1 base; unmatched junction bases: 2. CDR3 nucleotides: TGTGCCAGCAGCTTGACAGCGGGGGGCACAGATACGCAGTATTTT. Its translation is CASSLTAGGTDTQYF.

The CDR3 DNA reads as TGTGCCAGCAGCGGGTGGGGGACGAACACCGGGGAGCTGTTTTTT. Residues: CASSGWGTNTGELFF. The V gene is TRBV9, the J gene TRBJ2-2, with D perhaps given as TRBD1 or TRBD2 (5 bases each). Trimming shortened V by 3 bases and J by 0 bases, and 9 bases separated the two germline ends. Germline loops: CDR1 SGDLS, CDR2 YYNGEE. The CDR3 sequence is 15 residues long.

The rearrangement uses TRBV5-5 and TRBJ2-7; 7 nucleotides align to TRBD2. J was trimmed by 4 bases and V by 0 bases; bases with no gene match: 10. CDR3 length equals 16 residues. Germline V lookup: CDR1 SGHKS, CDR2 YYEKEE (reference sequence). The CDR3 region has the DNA TGTGCCAGCAGCTTGGCCGGCTCAGGCGGGGGTTACGAGCAGTACTTC. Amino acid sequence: CASSLAGSGGGYEQYF.

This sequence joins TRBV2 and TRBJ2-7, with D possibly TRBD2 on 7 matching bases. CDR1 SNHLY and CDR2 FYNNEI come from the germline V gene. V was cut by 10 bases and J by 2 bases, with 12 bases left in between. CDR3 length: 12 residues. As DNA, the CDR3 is TGTGCCACTCGGGGGGCAGCCTACGAGCAGTACTTC. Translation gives CATRGAAYEQYF. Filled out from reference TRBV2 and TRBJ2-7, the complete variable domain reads EPEVTQTPSHQVTQMGQEVILRCVPISNHLYFYWYRQILGQKVEFLVSFYNNEISEKSEIFDDQFSVERPDGSNFTLKIRSTKLEDSAMYFCATRGAAYEQYFGPGTRLTVT.

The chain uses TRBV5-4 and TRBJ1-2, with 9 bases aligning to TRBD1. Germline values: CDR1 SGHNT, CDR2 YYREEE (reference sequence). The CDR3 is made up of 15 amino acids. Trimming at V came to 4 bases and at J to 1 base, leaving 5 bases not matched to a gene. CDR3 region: CASSPGTGSNYGYTF. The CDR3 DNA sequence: TGTGCCAGCAGCCCGGGGACAGGGAGTAACTATGGCTACACCTTC. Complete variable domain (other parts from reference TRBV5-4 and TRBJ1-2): ETGVTQSPTHLIKTRGQQVTLRCSSQSGHNTVSWYQQALGQGPQFIFQYYREEENGRGNFPPRFSGLQFPNYSSELNVNALELDDSALYLCASSPGTGSNYGYTFGSGTRLTVV.

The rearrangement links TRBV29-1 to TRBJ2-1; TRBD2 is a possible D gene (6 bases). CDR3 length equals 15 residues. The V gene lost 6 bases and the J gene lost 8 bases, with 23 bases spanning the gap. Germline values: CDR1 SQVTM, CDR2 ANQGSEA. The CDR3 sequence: CSVYLGLIAVDEQFF. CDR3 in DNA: TGCAGCGTCTACCTGGGACTCATAGCCGTCGATGAGCAGTTCTTC.

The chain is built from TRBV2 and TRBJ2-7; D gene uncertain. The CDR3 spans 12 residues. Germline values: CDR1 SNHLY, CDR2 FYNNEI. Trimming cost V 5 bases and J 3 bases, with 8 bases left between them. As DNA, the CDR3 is TGTGCCAGCAGTCTTTCCCTCTACGAGCAGTACTTC. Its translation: CASSLSLYEQYF.

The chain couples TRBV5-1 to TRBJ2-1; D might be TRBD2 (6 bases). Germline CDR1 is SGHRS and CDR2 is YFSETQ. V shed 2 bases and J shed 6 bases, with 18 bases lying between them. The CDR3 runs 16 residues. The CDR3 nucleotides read TGCGCCAGCAGCTTTCTTCCGGCCGGGGGTTTCAATGAGCAGTTCTTC. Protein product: CASSFLPAGGFNEQFF. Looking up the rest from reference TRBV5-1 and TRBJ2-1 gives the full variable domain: KAGVTQTPRYLIKTRGQQVTLSCSPISGHRSVSWYQQTPGQGLQFLFEYFSETQRNKGNFPGRFSGRQFSNSRSEMNVSTLELGDSALYLCASSFLPAGGFNEQFFGPGTRLTVL.

CDR3 nucleotide sequence: TGTGCCAGCAGCTTGAACTCCGGGACAGGGAATCAGCCCCAGCATTTT. Translation gives CASSLNSGTGNQPQHF. The V call is TRBV7-9, the J call TRBJ1-5, with 9 bases aligning to TRBD1. V lost 3 bases to trimming and J lost 4 bases; unmatched junction nucleotides: 7. Germline-derived CDR1 and CDR2 are SEHNR and FQNEAQ (reference sequence). This CDR3 region has 16 residues.